This TCR beta chain derives from a study of breast tumors, draining lymph nodes, adjacent tissues. Per germline, CDR1 MNHEY and CDR2 SVGEGT. CDR3 length equals 14 residues. Overall study findings and caveats: Tumor repertoires ranked between lymph nodes and nontumor tissue in diversity, with V and J gene preferences. Tumor and nontumor repertoires were significantly more similar in luminal-like than in basal-like breast cancer. The data were judged consistent with most tumor T cells coming from lymph node and expanding in tumor.

Concerning this clonotype: The antigen is undetermined. A much larger clone lies a single base off, so this may be a read error.

TCRdb processed the multiplex PCR reads anew with MiXCR; each CDR3 protein has one entry. The sample carries about 140,000 distinct CDR3 sequences, approximately 20% recorded once. The lymph nodes were axillary draining lymph nodes from breast cancer patients. This chain joins TRBV6-2 or TRBV6-3 and TRBJ2-5; D possibly uses TRBD1 or TRBD2 (6 bases each). Sequenced material: axillary lymph node tissue. This TCR was recovered from a female donor with breast cancer. Some clones in this sample may be carry-over from other donors' samples. Here the CDR3 DNA reads TGTGCCAGCAGTCCAACGGGGGCACGAGAGGCCCAGTACTTC. Translated, it gives CASSPTGAREAQYF.